This entry lists 19 T cell receptor beta chains sequenced from one sample in a study of identifying expanded T cells in peripheral blood. Sequenced by immunoSEQ multiplex PCR; TCRdb stores in-frame clones only, minus some. Here the sample spans 70,000 to 100,000 clones, around 85% being singletons. Sequenced: blood. These receptors came from a person aged 18 to 70 in good health.

The rearrangement links TRBV6-6 to TRBJ1-5; no clear D. In germline, CDR1 is MNHNY, CDR2 SVGAGI (reference sequence). The CDR3 is 13 residues long. V was clipped by 4 bases and J by 2 bases, with 6 bases between them. CDR3 sequence (DNA): TGTGCCAGCAGTTCCGACGGCAATCAGCCCCAGCATTTT. Translation: CASSSDGNQPQHF.

This chain uses TRBV9 with TRBJ2-5; TRBD1 or TRBD2 may be the D gene (5 bases each). Germline-derived CDR1 and CDR2 are SGDLS and YYNGEE. There are 14 residues in the CDR3. V lost 5 bases and J 5 bases, leaving 16 bases between the germline ends. CDR3 nucleotide sequence: TGTGCCAGCAGTTGGCAGGGAGTTGGCGAGACCCAGTACTTC. Protein sequence: CASSWQGVGETQYF.

The chain combines TRBV7-9 with TRBJ1-2; D remains ambiguous. The germline gives CDR1 SEHNR, CDR2 FQNEAQ (reference sequence). The CDR3 is 15 residues long. V lost 0 bases to trimming and J lost 3 bases, with 11 bases between them. DNA for the CDR3: TGTGCCAGCAGCTTAGCCAGGCCCGCCGACTATGGCTACACCTTC. It encodes CASSLARPADYGYTF.

The V gene is TRBV15, the J gene TRBJ1-2, with D unclear. V lost 3 bases to trimming and J lost 4 bases, with 9 bases between them. The germline V gene encodes CDR1 LNHNV and CDR2 YYDKDF (reference sequence). CDR3 length: 13 residues. In DNA, the CDR3 is TGTGCCACCAGCAGCTTTGACGGCTATGGCTACACCTTC. Protein: CATSSFDGYGYTF.

This rearrangement joins TRBV4-1 to TRBJ1-3; D call uncertain. The CDR3 covers 16 residues. Germline V gives CDR1 MGHRA, CDR2 YSYEKL. The V end was cut by 6 bases, the J end by 0 bases, with 15 bases between. In DNA form, the CDR3 reads TGCGCCAGCAGGCCGATAGGACGTAGCTCTGGAAACACCATATATTTT. Its protein is CASRPIGRSSGNTIYF.

In this sample, this clone turned up once. The chain carries TRBV11-2 and TRBJ1-2; a possible D gene is TRBD1 (6 bases). CDR1 is SGHAT and CDR2 is FQNNGV in the germline V gene. V was pared by 4 bases and J by 7 bases, with 16 bases between. This CDR3 contains 14 residues. CDR3 coding DNA: TGTGCCAGCAGCTCTCAGGGGAGGCAGGGTGGCTACACCTTC. Amino acid sequence: CASSSQGRQGGYTF.

V gene TRBV7-9 combines with J gene TRBJ2-5; D ambiguous. Germline loops: CDR1 SEHNR, CDR2 FQNEAQ (reference sequence). The CDR3 spans 14 residues. V was trimmed by 1 base and J by 5 bases, leaving 11 bases between them. This CDR3 reads CASSLDDRGETQYF. CDR3 nucleotides: TGTGCCAGCAGCTTAGACGACCGTGGCGAGACCCAGTACTTC.

The chain is built from TRBV30 and TRBJ1-1, with D perhaps TRBD1 (5 bases). The ends were cut back, 4 bases at V and 8 bases at J, with 20 bases in the middle. Germline V gene lookup returns CDR1 GTSNPN and CDR2 SVGIG (reference sequence). This CDR3 spans 14 amino acids. In DNA form, the CDR3 reads TGTGCCTGGACCTCCAGCGGCCGGGGGAACGAAGCTTTCTTT. Translation: CAWTSSGRGNEAFF.

This clone showed up just once. Written as DNA, the CDR3 is TGTGCCAGCGGATCTTCACCCCTCCACTTT. Translation: CASGSSPLHF. This chain joins TRBV2 and TRBJ1-6; no definite D call. Germline CDR1 SNHLY, CDR2 FYNNEI. V was trimmed by 8 bases and J by 9 bases, leaving 5 bases between them. The CDR3 consists of 10 residues. The full variable domain, rest sourced from reference TRBV2 and TRBJ1-6, is EPEVTQTPSHQVTQMGQEVILRCVPISNHLYFYWYRQILGQKVEFLVSFYNNEISEKSEIFDDQFSVERPDGSNFTLKIRSTKLEDSAMYFCASGSSPLHFGNGTRLTVT.

This clone was seen only a few times. This chain uses TRBV7-3 with TRBJ2-2, with 7 positions matching TRBD1. With 4 bases clipped from V and 4 bases from J, the junction kept 6 bases outside the gene matches. The CDR3 extends over 15 amino acids. Germline V CDR1 and CDR2: SGHTA, FQGTGA. The CDR3 is CASSYQTGPTGELFF. The DNA for the CDR3 is TGTGCCAGCAGCTACCAGACAGGGCCCACCGGGGAGCTGTTTTTT.

The CDR3 protein is CASSPNRDSLSYEQYF. Here the CDR3 DNA reads TGTGCCAGCTCACCAAACCGGGACAGTCTATCCTACGAGCAGTACTTC. This chain joins TRBV18 and TRBJ2-7; 7 bases match TRBD1. V was clipped by 2 bases and J by 1 base; unmatched bases: 8. From germline, CDR1 is KGHSH and CDR2 LQKENI. The CDR3 runs to 16 residues. Combining the CDR3 with reference TRBV18 and TRBJ2-7 gives the whole variable domain NAGVMQNPRHLVRRRGQEARLRCSPMKGHSHVYWYRQLPEEGLKFMVYLQKENIIDESGMPKERFSAEFPKEGPSILRIQQVVRGDSAAYFCASSPNRDSLSYEQYFGPGTRLTVT.

The chain combines TRBV27 with TRBJ2-3, with 7 bases aligning to TRBD1. The CDR3 is 14 amino acids. Germline V gene data show CDR1 as MNHEY and CDR2 as SMNVEV (reference sequence). Unmatched junction bases numbered 3, after V lost 1 base and J lost 5 bases. CDR3 in amino acids: CASSLLRGRDTQYF. DNA of the CDR3: TGTGCCAGCAGTTTATTAAGGGGGCGAGATACGCAGTATTTT.

This clone was picked up one time. The V gene is TRBV6-1, the J gene TRBJ2-7; D uncertain. The CDR3 runs to 14 residues. CDR1 and CDR2 from the germline V gene are MNHNS and SASEGT. Trimming removed 8 bases from V and 5 bases from J, with 19 bases in between. CDR3 DNA: TGTGCCAGCGATGTCCGGGCAGGCCTAAACGAGCAGTACTTC. Residues: CASDVRAGLNEQYF.

J is TRBJ2-1 and V is TRBV19; D not certain. Looked up from germline, CDR1 is LNHDA and CDR2 is SQIVND (reference sequence). CDR3 length: 18 amino acids. The ends were cut back, 1 base at V and 0 bases at J, with 16 bases in the middle. The CDR3 loop is CASSIAPSDLLSYNEQFF. The CDR3 nucleotides are TGTGCCAGTAGTATAGCCCCGAGTGACCTGCTCTCCTACAATGAGCAGTTCTTC.

This sequence joins TRBV5-8 and TRBJ2-3, with a possible D match to TRBD2 (6 bases). This CDR3 comprises 16 residues. In germline, CDR1 is SGHTS, CDR2 YDEGEE. V was trimmed by 3 bases and J by 0 bases, leaving 14 bases between them. The CDR3 nucleotides read TGTGCCAGCAGCTGGGGGACTTCTTCTAGCACAGATACGCAGTATTTT. Its translation is CASSWGTSSSTDTQYF.

V usage is TRBV23-1 and J usage is TRBJ1-4, with D unclear. TRBV23-1 is noted as an ORF with a role that remains uncertain. V dropped 8 bases and J dropped 5 bases, with 12 bases sitting between them. This CDR3 region has 13 residues. The CDR3 protein is CASFAPPNEKLFF. The CDR3 nucleotides are TGCGCCAGCTTCGCTCCCCCAAATGAAAAACTGTTTTTT.

The chain combines TRBV5-1 with TRBJ2-1, with TRBD2 identical over 12 bases. Germline CDR1 reads SGHRS; CDR2 reads YFSETQ. CDR3 length equals 17 residues. J was trimmed by 7 bases and V by 0 bases; bases with no gene match: 8. The CDR3 loop reads CASSLGRLAGARNEQFF. The CDR3 nucleotides read TGCGCCAGCAGCTTGGGGAGACTAGCGGGGGCGAGGAATGAGCAGTTCTTC.

The chain carries TRBV6-5 and TRBJ1-2; tentative D call: TRBD1 (6 bases). Germline values: CDR1 MNHEY, CDR2 SVGAGI. Trimming cost V 5 bases and J 6 bases, with 16 bases left between them. This CDR3 region has 14 residues. Written as DNA, the CDR3 is TGTGCCAGCAGTCGGACAGTCTCCGATCATGGCTACACCTTC. Protein product: CASSRTVSDHGYTF.

The chain has TRBV2 and TRBJ1-4, with D perhaps matching TRBD1 (5 bases). V dropped 7 bases and J dropped 8 bases, with 14 bases sitting between them. Germline V gives CDR1 SNHLY, CDR2 FYNNEI. The CDR3 is 13 amino acids. CDR3 sequence reads: CASTRQGGEKLFF. In nucleotides, the CDR3 is TGTGCCAGCACTCGGCAGGGAGGCGAAAAACTGTTTTTT.